This entry concerns a single T cell receptor beta chain. Its target is not known. This sample stems from a study of T cells in narcolepsy. Notes on the study in general: Autoreactive HCRT-specific and TRIB2-specific clonotypes were marked in same-patient CSF-versus-blood CD4+ comparisons. Reportedly, autoreactive clonotypes were serially detected in patients' blood but not controls'.

Germline V gives CDR1 SEHNR, CDR2 FQNEAQ (reference sequence). The V and J ends lost 7 bases and 5 bases, in that order; junction bases with no gene match: 2. The CDR3 covers 12 residues. The assay was immunoSEQ multiplex PCR, and TCRdb's table has in-frame clones only and misses some. The sample contains around 35,000 clones, almost 90% of which appear only once. The sample was CD45RA- memory CD4+ T cells from PBMCs. This TCR came from a human donor with narcolepsy. The chain has TRBV7-9 and TRBJ1-5, with TRBD1 identical over 7 bases. CDR3 sequence: CASTTGDQPQHF. DNA for the CDR3: TGTGCCAGCACTACAGGGGATCAGCCCCAGCATTTT.